The 12 T cell receptor beta chains below were found in one sample sequenced in a study of pediatric ulcerative colitis (dated by TCRdb to about 2019). One to two pinch biopsies were taken from the rectum for research during colonoscopy. Receptor amplification or capture employed the immunoSEQ multiplex PCR assay. The table comes from immuneACCESS by way of TCRdb, which keeps in-frame sequences with V and J called. Part of the clones is missing from these tables; in studies checked, under half for an unresolved V gene and the rest for unknown reasons. The sample contains fewer than 12,000 clones, roughly four fifths of them found a single time. Less than 5% of the sample is taken by the ten largest. Sample: gut tissue. The receptors come from a girl aged 5 to 17 who was a control in a study of pediatric ulcerative colitis.

This chain connects TRBV7-3 to TRBJ2-3, with D possibly being TRBD1 (6 bases). V gave up 5 bases and J gave up 0 bases, with 12 bases separating them. CDR1 and CDR2 (germline): SGHTA, FQGTGA. CDR3 length: 15 amino acids. CDR3 in amino acids: CASSPGQRSTDTQYF. The CDR3 DNA sequence: TGTGCCAGCAGCCCAGGACAGAGAAGCACAGATACGCAGTATTTT.

The chain joins TRBV7-6 to TRBJ1-1; TRBD1 is a possible D gene (6 bases). Germline loops: CDR1 SGHVS, CDR2 FNYEAQ. CDR3 length: 13 amino acids. V was clipped by 5 bases and J by 1 base, with 8 bases between them. The DNA of the CDR3 is TGTGCCAGCAGCAAGGGACAGAACACTGAAGCTTTCTTT. Its translation is CASSKGQNTEAFF.

V gene TRBV27 combines with J gene TRBJ1-1; D possibly corresponds to TRBD1 (5 bases). V dropped 1 base and J dropped 1 base, with 10 bases sitting between them. Germline values: CDR1 MNHEY, CDR2 SMNVEV (reference sequence). The CDR3 loop spans 15 amino acids. The CDR3 region has the DNA TGTGCCAGCAGTTTATTATCCGGGGGGAACACTGAAGCTTTCTTT. It translates to CASSLLSGGNTEAFF.

In nucleotides, the CDR3 is TGTGCCAGCAGCCCGGGACTAGCGGGAGGGACAGATACGCAGTATTTT. It codes for CASSPGLAGGTDTQYF. V and J are TRBV7-2 and TRBJ2-3; 16 positions match TRBD2. In germline, CDR1 is SGHTA, CDR2 FQGNSA. With V trimmed by 5 bases and J by 3 bases, 2 bases remained unmatched. CDR3 length: 16 residues.

The chain couples TRBV5-1 to TRBJ2-5, with 11 positions matching TRBD2. Per germline, CDR1 SGHRS and CDR2 YFSETQ. CDR3 length: 16 amino acids. The ends lost 0 bases at V and 1 base at J; junction bases unmatched: 2. The CDR3: CASSLGLAGGQETQYF. CDR3 sequence (DNA): TGCGCCAGCAGCTTGGGTCTAGCGGGGGGCCAAGAGACCCAGTACTTC.

CDR3 DNA: TGTGCCAGCAGCTTAGTCCGGGGGACGACTGAAGCTTTCTTT. This sequence encodes CASSLVRGTTEAFF. V usage is TRBV11-2 and J usage is TRBJ1-1; a possible D gene is TRBD1 (5 bases). Trimming removed 1 base at V and 5 bases at J, with 11 bases between. From germline, CDR1 is SGHAT and CDR2 FQNNGV. The CDR3 loop spans 14 amino acids.

This clone occurred a few times. The chain recombines TRBV6-1 with TRBJ2-5; D is perhaps TRBD2 (6 bases). The CDR3 has 17 residues. V was pared by 2 bases and J by 5 bases, with 21 bases between. Germline V gene sequence: CDR1 MNHNS, CDR2 SASEGT. Here the CDR3 DNA reads TGTGCCAGCAGTGAACCTATCGGACTGGAGGGGAGGGAGACCCAGTACTTC. It encodes CASSEPIGLEGRETQYF.

The chain links TRBV28 to TRBJ1-3, with D possibly matching TRBD1 (6 bases). The CDR3 runs to 15 residues. CDR1 MDHEN and CDR2 SYDVKM come from the germline V gene. V was pared by 5 bases and J by 1 base, with 12 bases between. CDR3 region: CASSPQQGSGNTIYF. The CDR3 DNA sequence: TGTGCCAGCAGTCCTCAACAGGGATCTGGAAACACCATATATTTT.

This clone came up once. DNA for the CDR3: TGCGCCAGCAGCCAAGCTCGGGGAGCCTTCTATGGCTACACCTTC. It translates to CASSQARGAFYGYTF. The rearrangement links TRBV4-3 to TRBJ1-2; D gene ambiguous. V was trimmed by 1 base and J by 4 bases, leaving 13 bases between them. The CDR3 totals 15 residues. CDR1 is LGHNA and CDR2 is YSLEER in the germline V gene.

V gene TRBV9 combines with J gene TRBJ2-2, with D possibly being TRBD1 or TRBD2 (5 bases each). The ends were cut back, 4 bases at V and 1 base at J, with 11 bases in the middle. Per germline, CDR1 SGDLS and CDR2 YYNGEE. The CDR3 is 15 amino acids. The CDR3 region is CASSTRDRNTGELFF. The CDR3 coding sequence is TGTGCCAGCAGCACCAGGGACCGGAACACCGGGGAGCTGTTTTTT.

The chain couples TRBV6-6 to TRBJ2-7, with D possibly matching TRBD1 (6 bases). Trimming pared 5 bases from V and 4 bases from J, leaving 15 bases between. Germline V gives CDR1 MNHNY, CDR2 SVGAGI (reference sequence). There are 14 residues in the CDR3. For the CDR3, the DNA is TGTGCCAGCAGTGCGGACAGAAACCAATACGAGCAGTACTTC. It translates to CASSADRNQYEQYF.

CDR3 loop: CASSERGGDYGYTF. CDR3 coding DNA: TGTGCCAGCAGTGAACGGGGAGGGGATTATGGCTACACCTTC. This sequence joins TRBV6-1 and TRBJ1-2; possible D gene TRBD1, 5 bases. The CDR3 contains 14 residues. The germline V gene has CDR1 MNHNS and CDR2 SASEGT. The germline V and J ends were trimmed by 2 bases and 5 bases, with 12 bases remaining between them.